This T cell receptor (beta chain) comes out of a study of T-cell memory formation after mild COVID-19. TCRdb fed the 5' RACE reads into MiXCR, producing one record per CDR3 protein. The data show roughly 410,000 distinct CDR3 sequences, 20% to 25% seen once. Germline V CDR1 and CDR2: MNHNY, SVGAGI (reference sequence). The germline V and J ends were trimmed by 6 bases and 1 base, with 15 bases remaining between them. The CDR3 length is 16 residues. This clonotype was counted once. The genes are TRBV6-6 and TRBJ1-4; a weak D match, TRBD1 (6 bases). This sequence was found in an adult woman who had mild COVID-19 (a few samples of this study predate the infection). Cell type and time point are not known. Sequencing input: PBMCs or a T cell subset sorted from them (not recorded which). The CDR3 loop reads CASSSRGGGTNEKLFF. The CDR3 DNA reads TGTGCCAGCAGCAGCAGGGGAGGGGGAACTAATGAAAAACTGTTTTTT.